This T cell receptor (beta chain) was identified in a study of blood T cell repertoires in COVID-19. Overall study: Sites in the United States, Italy and Spain provided acute and convalescent COVID-19 samples. PBMCs, B-cell-depleted T cells, or T cells were the source of the cDNA or gDNA that made up the material.

Sequenced by immunoSEQ multiplex PCR; TCRdb stores in-frame clones only, minus some. Here the sample spans 60,000 to 70,000 clones, 85% being singletons. This CDR3 is 15 amino acids long. Per germline, CDR1 GTSNPN and CDR2 SVGIG (reference sequence). With 4 bases clipped from V and 0 bases from J, the junction kept 5 bases outside the gene matches. The rearrangement links TRBV30 to TRBJ1-5; 8 nucleotides line up with TRBD1. This sequence originates from a man older than 75 with acute or convalescent COVID-19. The sequenced sample was peripheral blood. The CDR3 bases are TGTGCCTGGACTCAAGGACAGGGTAGCAATCAGCCCCAGCATTTT. Its protein product is CAWTQGQGSNQPQHF.